The text below deals with one T cell receptor (beta chain). The table lists this clonotype with many counts. Its target antigen remains unknown. No base quality values were provided; no much bigger clone lies one nucleotide off. Systemically healthy Caucasian individuals from Russia, 39 in total and aged about 6 to 95 years, were included as donors. Approximately 10 milliliters of peripheral blood were collected from each donor into EDTA-treated Vacutainer tubes. Ficoll-Paque density-gradient centrifugation was used to isolate PBMCs, with at least 6.5 million per sample. Trizol reagent was used to extract total RNA from PBMCs, with at least 6 micrograms per sample. The percentages of naive CD45RAhigh/CD27high T cells were determined by flow cytometry on a PBMC aliquot from every donor. The germline V gene sets CDR1 to MGHRA and CDR2 to YSYEKL. The CDR3 numbers 17 residues from cysteine through phenylalanine. Solely the CDR3 DNA is kept, with 51 bases framed from the first base. Ends trimmed: V by 3 bases, J by 5 bases; bases unmatched to a gene: 10.

These data come from a study of blood T cells in healthy people across ages (dated by TCRdb to the mid-2010s). Regarding the study in general: Template switching captured roughly one uniquely barcoded TCR beta cDNA molecule per two T cells in model experiments. Age-related changes in TCR beta repertoire diversity were measured in the study by deep sequencing normalized with unique cDNA molecular identifiers. The donors were divided into four age groups: young (average around 15 years), middle-aged (roughly 42), aged (about 60) and long-lived (82). To avoid experimental bias, donors of different ages were randomly spread across the sequencing lanes. For two donors (one aged 18 to 30 and one aged 80 or older), the study analyzed two additional independent replicas of 1 million unique cDNA reads from the same blood draw.

Receptor amplification or capture employed 5' RACE. Sequencing used an Illumina HiSeq 2500. A second PCR of about 6 to 12 cycles was run with a J-beta primer mix and a sample-barcoded 5' primer. A unique molecular identifier was introduced onto each TCR beta cDNA molecule by a template-switch 5' adaptor carrying 12 random nucleotides. At least 2.5 million CDR3-containing paired-end reads were obtained from each sample. First-strand cDNA was synthesized from all RNA with the Mint cDNA synthesis kit, primed by a TRBC-specific oligonucleotide. Following uracil-DNA glycosylase treatment, all cDNA underwent a first 18-cycle PCR with the universal primers M1SS and BC2_uni_R. From the authors' description of their analysis: Each sample was normalized by randomly selecting 1 million high-quality reads, each carrying a distinct molecular identifier. Reads with shared molecular identifiers were discarded instead of being binned into consensus sequences. MiTCR, run with a Q25 quality threshold and the strictest error-elimination algorithm, handled CDR3 identification, clonotype clustering and error correction. A nonparametric unseen species model using Euler transformation provided a lower-bound estimate of total TCR beta diversity. The raw public data were reprocessed by TCRdb itself: fastp quality trimming at Q25, MiXCR clonotype calling, in-frame beta chains only. Each entry merges the rows of one CDR3 protein and shows their most common DNA and genes. The V and J calls here are based on TCRdb, not the publication. Recorded for this sample are roughly 1,700,000 distinct CDR3 sequences; over 25% of them occurred a single time. The ten largest clones capture around 7.7% of the sample.

The full study reports these points: There was a strong correlation between observed TCR beta diversity and the percentage of naive T cells measured by flow cytometry. Observed TCR beta diversity per million T cells fell roughly linearly with age, and a significant reduction was already apparent by age about 36. The CMV infection status of donors was not known, potentially confounding age-related changes in expanded clonotypes. Bulk unsorted PBMC profiling prevented conclusive comparison of naive and antigen-experienced compartments. The long-lived group showed more naive CD4+ T cells, fewer expanded clones and increased TCR diversity than the aged group, suggesting age selection. Estimates of total diversity based on one million sequenced T cells were regarded as lower bounds and as underestimates.

The sequenced material came from blood. This receptor chain uses TRBV4-1 and TRBJ2-4, with 10 bases aligning to TRBD2. The clonotype comes from a woman in her 30s in good health. The DNA sequence is as follows: TGCGCCAGCAGCCATTCTTCAGCGGGGGGGGCACAAAACATTCAGTACTTC. It translates to CASSHSSAGGAQNIQYF.